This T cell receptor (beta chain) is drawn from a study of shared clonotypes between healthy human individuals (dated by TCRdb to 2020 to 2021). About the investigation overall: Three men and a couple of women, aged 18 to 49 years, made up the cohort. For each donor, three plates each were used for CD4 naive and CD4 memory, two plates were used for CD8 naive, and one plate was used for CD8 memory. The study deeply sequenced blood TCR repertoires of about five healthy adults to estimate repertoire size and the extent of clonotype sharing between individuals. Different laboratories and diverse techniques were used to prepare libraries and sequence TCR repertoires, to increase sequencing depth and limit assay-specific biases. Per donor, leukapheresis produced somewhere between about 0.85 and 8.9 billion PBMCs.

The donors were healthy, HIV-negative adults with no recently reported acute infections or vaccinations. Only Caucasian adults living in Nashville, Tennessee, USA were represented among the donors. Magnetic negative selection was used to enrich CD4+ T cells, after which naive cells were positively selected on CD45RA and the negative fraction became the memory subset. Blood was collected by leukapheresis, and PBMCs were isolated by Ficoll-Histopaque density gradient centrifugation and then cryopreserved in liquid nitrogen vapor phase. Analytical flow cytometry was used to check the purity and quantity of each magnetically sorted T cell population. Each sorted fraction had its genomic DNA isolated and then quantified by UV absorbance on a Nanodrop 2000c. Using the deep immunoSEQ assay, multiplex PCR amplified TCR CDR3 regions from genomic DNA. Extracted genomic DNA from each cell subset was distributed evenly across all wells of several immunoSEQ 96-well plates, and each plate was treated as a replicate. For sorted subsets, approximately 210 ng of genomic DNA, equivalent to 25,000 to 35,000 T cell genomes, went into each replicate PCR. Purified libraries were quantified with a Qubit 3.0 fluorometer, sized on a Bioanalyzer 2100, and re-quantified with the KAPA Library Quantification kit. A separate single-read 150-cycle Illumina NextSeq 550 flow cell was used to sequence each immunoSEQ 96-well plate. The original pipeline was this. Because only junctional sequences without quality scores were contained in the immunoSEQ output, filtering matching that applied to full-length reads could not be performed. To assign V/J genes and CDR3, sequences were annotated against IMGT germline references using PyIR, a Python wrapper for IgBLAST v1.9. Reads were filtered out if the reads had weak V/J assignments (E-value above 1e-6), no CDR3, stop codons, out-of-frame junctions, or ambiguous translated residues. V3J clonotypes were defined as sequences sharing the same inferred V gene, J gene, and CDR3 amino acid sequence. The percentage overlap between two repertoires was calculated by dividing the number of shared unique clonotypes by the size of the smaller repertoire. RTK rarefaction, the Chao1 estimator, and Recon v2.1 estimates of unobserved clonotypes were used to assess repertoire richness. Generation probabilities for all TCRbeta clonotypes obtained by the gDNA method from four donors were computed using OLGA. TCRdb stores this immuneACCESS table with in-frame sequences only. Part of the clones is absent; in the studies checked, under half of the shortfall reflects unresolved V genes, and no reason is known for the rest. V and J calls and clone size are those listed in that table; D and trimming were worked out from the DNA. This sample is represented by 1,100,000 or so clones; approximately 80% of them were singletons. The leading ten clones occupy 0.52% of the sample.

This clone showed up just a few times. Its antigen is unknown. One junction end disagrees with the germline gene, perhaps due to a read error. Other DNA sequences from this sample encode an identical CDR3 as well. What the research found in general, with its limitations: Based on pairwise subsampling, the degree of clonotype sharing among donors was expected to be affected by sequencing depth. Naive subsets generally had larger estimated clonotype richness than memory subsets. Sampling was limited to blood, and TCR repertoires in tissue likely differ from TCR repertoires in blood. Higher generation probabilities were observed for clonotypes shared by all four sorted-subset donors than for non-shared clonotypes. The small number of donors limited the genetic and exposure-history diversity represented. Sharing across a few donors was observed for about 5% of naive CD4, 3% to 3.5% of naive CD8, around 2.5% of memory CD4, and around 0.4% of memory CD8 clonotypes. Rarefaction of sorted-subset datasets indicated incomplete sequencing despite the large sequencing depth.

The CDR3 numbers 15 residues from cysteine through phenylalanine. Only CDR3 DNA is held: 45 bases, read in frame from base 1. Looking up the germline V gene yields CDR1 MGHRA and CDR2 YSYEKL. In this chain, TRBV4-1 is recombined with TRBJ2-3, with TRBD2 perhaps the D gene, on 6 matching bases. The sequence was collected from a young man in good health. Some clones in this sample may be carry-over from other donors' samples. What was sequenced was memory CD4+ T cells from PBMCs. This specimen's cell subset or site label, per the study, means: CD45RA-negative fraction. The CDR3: CASSQDGTSTDTQYF. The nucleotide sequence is TGCGCCAGCAGCCAAGATGGCACTAGCACCGATACGCAGTATTTT.